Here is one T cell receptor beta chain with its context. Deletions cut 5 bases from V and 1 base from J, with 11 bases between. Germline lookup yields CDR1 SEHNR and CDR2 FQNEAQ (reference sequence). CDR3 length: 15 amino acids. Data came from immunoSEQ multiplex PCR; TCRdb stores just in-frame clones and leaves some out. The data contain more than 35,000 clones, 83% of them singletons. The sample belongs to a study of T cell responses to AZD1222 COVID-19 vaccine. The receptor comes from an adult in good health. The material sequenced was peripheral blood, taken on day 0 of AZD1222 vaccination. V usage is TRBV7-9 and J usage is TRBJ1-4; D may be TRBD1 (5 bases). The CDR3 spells CASSPGTLTNEKLFF. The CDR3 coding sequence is TGTGCCAGCAGCCCAGGGACGTTAACTAATGAAAAACTGTTTTTT.